These T cell receptor beta chains were read from a single sample in a study of monozygotic twins with inflammatory bowel disease. TCRdb reprocessed the 5' RACE reads and reports one entry per CDR3 protein, with no DNA. The data include fewer than 200,000 distinct CDR3 sequences; the top ten clones carry 2% to 2.5%. Sequenced input: blood. All receptors derive from a human donor with ulcerative colitis or Crohn's disease, or a healthy co-twin of an affected twin (not recorded which). CDR3s include the opening cysteine and the closing phenylalanine or tryptophan.

j_call v_call cdr3_aa
TRBJ2-3 TRBV10-3 CAITDRGGTDTQYF
TRBJ2-3 TRBV10-3 CAISESSDTQYF
TRBJ2-1 TRBV6-2/TRBV6-3 CASSYPAGGGNNEQFF
TRBJ2-2 TRBV9 CASSGTSRTGELFF
TRBJ2-5 TRBV28 CASTPGREETQYF
TRBJ2-5 TRBV10-3 CAIKTVSGLAGETQYF
TRBJ2-5 TRBV7-2 CASSGGLLRDNQETQYF
TRBJ2-7 TRBV28 CASSTPLYEQYF
TRBJ2-2 TRBV7-9 CASSLDRGGELFF
TRBJ2-1 TRBV13 CASSLESGWASGDENEQFF
TRBJ2-4 TRBV5-1 CASSRTTDQAKNIQYF
TRBJ2-7 TRBV2 CASSEAGGQPSSYEQYF
TRBJ2-2 TRBV9 CASSVAPPTGDTGELFF
TRBJ2-3 TRBV7-6 CASNSFITDTQYF
TRBJ2-7 TRBV4-1 CASSALLENTIYEQYF
TRBJ2-5 TRBV5-1 CASSRGQGTQETQYF
TRBJ2-1 TRBV18 CASSPEEGGTPYNEQFF
TRBJ1-5 TRBV7-9 CASSSPGGSNQPQHF
TRBJ2-7 TRBV5-1 CASSLARGIREQYF
TRBJ1-2 TRBV24-1 CATSEGDRTPYGYTF
TRBJ2-1 TRBV7-9 CASDQYNEQFF
TRBJ2-1 TRBV19 CASTHSRDRGYNEQFF
TRBJ2-1 TRBV12-3/TRBV12-4 CASSPGAREDDEQFF
TRBJ1-2 TRBV12-3/TRBV12-4 CASSESGRIYGYTF
TRBJ2-3 TRBV4-2 CASSQADGGVADTQYF
TRBJ2-3 TRBV6-4 CASSDGLAGGPDTQYF
TRBJ2-7 TRBV3-1 CASSQLQGYEQYF
TRBJ1-6 TRBV5-1 CASSEDSRNSPLHF
TRBJ2-7 TRBV6-1 CASNRDRGLEQYF
TRBJ2-3 TRBV5-4 CASSFGLAGTGDTQYF
TRBJ2-3 TRBV12-3/TRBV12-4 CASSPIGGGAGDTQYF
TRBJ2-7 TRBV18 CASSPAGTPVSEQYF
TRBJ2-1 TRBV4-1 CASSHIGRVPYNEQFF
TRBJ2-1 TRBV11-3 CASSLGASGSVLFF
TRBJ2-7 TRBV24-1 CATSDVRDISYEQYF
TRBJ2-1 TRBV5-1 CASSYRPETGGSSYNEQFF
TRBJ2-3 TRBV20-1 CSAAPPETDTQYF
TRBJ2-7 TRBV7-3 CASSLSGGGEYEQYF
TRBJ2-1 TRBV7-2 CASSPHGGLAYNEQFF
TRBJ1-2 TRBV3-1 CASSHQRRAGTYGYTF
TRBJ2-3 TRBV18 CASSPDLSLLDRAGTDTQYF
TRBJ1-2 TRBV20-1 CSARGGQAGYGYTF
TRBJ1-2 TRBV5-1 CASSLRGLHDYGYTF
TRBJ2-1 TRBV11-2 CASSQVDEQFF
TRBJ1-3 TRBV19 CASSLLRQHASGNTIYF
TRBJ2-1 TRBV20-1 CSANLQDRFYNEQFF
TRBJ1-1 TRBV12-3/TRBV12-4 CASSFVLLGTEAFF
TRBJ2-5 TRBV12-3/TRBV12-4 CASSVDGGGETQYF
TRBJ2-3 TRBV20-1 CSAPTSGSMDTQYF